This T cell receptor beta chain derives from a study of blood T cell repertoires in COVID-19. Profiling relied on immunoSEQ multiplex PCR, and the TCRdb table lists in-frame clones only, not all of them. The repertoire includes fewer than 150,000 clones, 85% of them detected once, and about an eighth sits in the top ten. V gave up 4 bases and J gave up 6 bases, with 6 bases separating them. The CDR3 covers 12 residues. Input material: peripheral blood. The sequence was obtained from a human donor in a cohort sampled during active COVID-19. The V and J genes are TRBV12-3 or TRBV12-4 and TRBJ2-2; D is unclear. CDR3 loop: CASSSSPGELFF. In nucleotides, the CDR3 is TGTGCCAGCAGTTCGTCCCCCGGGGAGCTGTTTTTT.